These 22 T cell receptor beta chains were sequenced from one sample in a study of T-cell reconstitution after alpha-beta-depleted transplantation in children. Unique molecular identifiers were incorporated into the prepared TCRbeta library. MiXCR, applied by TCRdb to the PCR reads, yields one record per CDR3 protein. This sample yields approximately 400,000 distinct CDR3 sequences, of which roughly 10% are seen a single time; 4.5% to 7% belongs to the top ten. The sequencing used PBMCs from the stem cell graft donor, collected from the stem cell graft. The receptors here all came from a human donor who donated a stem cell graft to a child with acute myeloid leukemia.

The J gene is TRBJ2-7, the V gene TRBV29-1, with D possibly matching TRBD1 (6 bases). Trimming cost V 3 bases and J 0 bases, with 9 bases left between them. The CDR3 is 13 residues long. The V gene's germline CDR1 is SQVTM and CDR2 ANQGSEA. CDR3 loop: CSVEDSPSYEQYF. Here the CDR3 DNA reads TGCAGCGTTGAGGACAGTCCCTCCTACGAGCAGTACTTC.

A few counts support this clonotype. CDR3 bases: TGTGCCAGCAGCGTAGTGGGGACAGGGCCTTCACCCCTCCACTTT. Its protein is CASSVVGTGPSPLHF. The V gene is TRBV9, the J gene TRBJ1-6, with 9 positions matching TRBD1. V was clipped by 0 bases and J by 9 bases; unmatched bases: 4. Germline-derived CDR1 and CDR2 are SGDLS and YYNGEE. The CDR3 length is 15 residues.

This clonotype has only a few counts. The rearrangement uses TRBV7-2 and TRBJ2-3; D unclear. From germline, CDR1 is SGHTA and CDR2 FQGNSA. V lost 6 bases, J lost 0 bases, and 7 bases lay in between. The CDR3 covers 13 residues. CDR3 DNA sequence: TGTGCCAGCAGTCCGTTTAGCACAGATACGCAGTATTTT. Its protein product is CASSPFSTDTQYF.

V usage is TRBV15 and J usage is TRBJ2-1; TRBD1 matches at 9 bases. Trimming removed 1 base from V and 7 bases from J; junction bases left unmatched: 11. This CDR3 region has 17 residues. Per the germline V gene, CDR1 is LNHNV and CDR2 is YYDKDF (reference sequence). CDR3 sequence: CATSRAPPGQGPNEQFF. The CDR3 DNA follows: TGTGCCACCAGCAGAGCTCCTCCGGGACAGGGACCTAATGAGCAGTTCTTC. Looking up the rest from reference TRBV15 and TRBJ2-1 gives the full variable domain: DAMVIQNPRYQVTQFGKPVTLSCSQTLNHNVMYWYQQKSSQAPKLLFHYYDKDFNNEADTPDNFQSRRPNTSFCFLDIRSPGLGDTAMYLCATSRAPPGQGPNEQFFGPGTRLTVL.

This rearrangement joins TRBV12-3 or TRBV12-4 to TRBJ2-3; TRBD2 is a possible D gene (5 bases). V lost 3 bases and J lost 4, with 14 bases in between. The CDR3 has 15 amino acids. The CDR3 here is CASSFNPEGADTQYF. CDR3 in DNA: TGTGCCAGCAGTTTCAATCCCGAGGGCGCAGATACGCAGTATTTT.

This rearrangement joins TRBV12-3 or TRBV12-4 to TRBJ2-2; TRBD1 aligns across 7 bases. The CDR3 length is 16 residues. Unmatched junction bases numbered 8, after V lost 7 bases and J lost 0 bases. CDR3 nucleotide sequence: TGTGCCAGCACCCCGACAGGGCCCACGAACACCGGGGAGCTGTTTTTT. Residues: CASTPTGPTNTGELFF.

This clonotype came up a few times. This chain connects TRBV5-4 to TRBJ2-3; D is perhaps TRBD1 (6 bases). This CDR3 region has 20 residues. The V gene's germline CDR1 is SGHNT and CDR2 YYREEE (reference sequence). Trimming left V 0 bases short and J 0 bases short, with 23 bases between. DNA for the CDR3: TGTGCCAGCAGCTTGGCATTCAATCCCCCAGGGGCCTCTAGCACAGATACGCAGTATTTT. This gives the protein CASSLAFNPPGASSTDTQYF.

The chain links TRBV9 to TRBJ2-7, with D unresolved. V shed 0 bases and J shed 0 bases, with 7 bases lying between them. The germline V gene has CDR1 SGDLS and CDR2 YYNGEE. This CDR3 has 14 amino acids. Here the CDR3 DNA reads TGTGCCAGCAGCGTAGGTGTCGGCTCCTACGAGCAGTACTTC. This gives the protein CASSVGVGSYEQYF.

This CDR3 reads CASSYSLGSGNSPLHF. The CDR3 nucleotides are TGTGCCAGCAGTTACTCCCTAGGGTCGGGAAATTCACCCCTCCACTTT. The rearrangement links TRBV6-5 to TRBJ1-6; D call uncertain. Germline-derived CDR1 and CDR2 are MNHEY and SVGAGI. V lost 0 bases, J lost 7 bases, and 13 bases lay in between. The CDR3 length is 16 residues.

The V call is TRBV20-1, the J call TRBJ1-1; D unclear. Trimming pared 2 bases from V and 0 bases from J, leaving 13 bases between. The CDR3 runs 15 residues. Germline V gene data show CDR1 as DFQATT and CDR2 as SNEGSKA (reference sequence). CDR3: CSARPISGLNTEAFF. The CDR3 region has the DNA TGCAGTGCTAGACCCATTTCGGGGTTGAACACTGAAGCTTTCTTT.

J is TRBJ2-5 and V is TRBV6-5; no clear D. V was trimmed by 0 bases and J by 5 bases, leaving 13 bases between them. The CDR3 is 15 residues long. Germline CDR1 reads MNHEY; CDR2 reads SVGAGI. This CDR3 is CASSYSGSSGETQYF. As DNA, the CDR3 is TGTGCCAGCAGTTACTCTGGCTCGTCCGGCGAGACCCAGTACTTC.

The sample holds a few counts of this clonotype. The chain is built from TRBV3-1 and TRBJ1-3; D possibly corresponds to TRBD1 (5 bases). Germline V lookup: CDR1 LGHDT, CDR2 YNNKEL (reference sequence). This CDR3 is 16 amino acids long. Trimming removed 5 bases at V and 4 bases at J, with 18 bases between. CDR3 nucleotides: TGTGCCAGCAGCTCTCGACAGTCGCTCCTCGGAAACACCATATATTTT. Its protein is CASSSRQSLLGNTIYF.

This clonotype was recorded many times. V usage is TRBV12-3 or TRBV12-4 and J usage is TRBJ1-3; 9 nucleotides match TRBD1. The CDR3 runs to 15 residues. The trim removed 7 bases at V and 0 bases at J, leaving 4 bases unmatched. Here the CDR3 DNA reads TGTGCCAGCATCGGGACAGGGAGCTCTGGAAACACCATATATTTT. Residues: CASIGTGSSGNTIYF.

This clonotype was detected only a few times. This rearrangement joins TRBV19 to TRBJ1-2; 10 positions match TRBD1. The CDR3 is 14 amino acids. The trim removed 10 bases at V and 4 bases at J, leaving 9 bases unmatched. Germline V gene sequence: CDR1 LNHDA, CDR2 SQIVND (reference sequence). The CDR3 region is CATTPGQGSYGYTF. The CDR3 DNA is TGTGCCACTACCCCGGGACAGGGGAGCTATGGCTACACCTTC.

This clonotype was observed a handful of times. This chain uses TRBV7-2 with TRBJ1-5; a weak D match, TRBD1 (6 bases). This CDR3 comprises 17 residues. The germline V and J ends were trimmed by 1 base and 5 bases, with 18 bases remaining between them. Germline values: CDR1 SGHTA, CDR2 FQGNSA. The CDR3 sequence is CASSLGLSQGLHQPQHF. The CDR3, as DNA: TGTGCCAGCAGCTTAGGGTTGAGTCAGGGGTTGCATCAGCCCCAGCATTTT.

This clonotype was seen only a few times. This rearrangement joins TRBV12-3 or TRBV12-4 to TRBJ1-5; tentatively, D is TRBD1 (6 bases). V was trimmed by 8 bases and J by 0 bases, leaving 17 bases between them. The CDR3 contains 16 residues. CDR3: CASSHGGLYSNQPQHF. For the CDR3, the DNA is TGTGCCAGCTCTCATGGGGGCTTATATAGCAATCAGCCCCAGCATTTT.

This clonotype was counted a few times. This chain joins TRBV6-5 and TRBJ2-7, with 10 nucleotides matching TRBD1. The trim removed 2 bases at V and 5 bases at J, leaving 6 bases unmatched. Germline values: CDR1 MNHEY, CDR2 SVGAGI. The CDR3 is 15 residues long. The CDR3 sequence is CASSYAGTGENEQYF. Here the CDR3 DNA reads TGTGCCAGCAGTTACGCCGGGACAGGGGAAAACGAGCAGTACTTC.

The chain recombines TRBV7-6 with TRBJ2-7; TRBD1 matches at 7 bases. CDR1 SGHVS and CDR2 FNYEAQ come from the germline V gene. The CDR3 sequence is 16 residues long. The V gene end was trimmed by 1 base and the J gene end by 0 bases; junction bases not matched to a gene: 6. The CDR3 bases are TGTGCCAGCAGCTTAGTGGGGACAGTGAGCTCCTACGAGCAGTACTTC. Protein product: CASSLVGTVSSYEQYF.

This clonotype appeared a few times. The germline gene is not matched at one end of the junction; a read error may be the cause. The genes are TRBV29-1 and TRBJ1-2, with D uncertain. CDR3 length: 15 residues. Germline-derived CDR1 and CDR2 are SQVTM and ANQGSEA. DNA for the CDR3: TGCAGCGTTGGAGGTGGAGGATTTAGTAACTCTGGCTACACCTTC. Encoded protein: CSVGGGGFSNSGYTF.

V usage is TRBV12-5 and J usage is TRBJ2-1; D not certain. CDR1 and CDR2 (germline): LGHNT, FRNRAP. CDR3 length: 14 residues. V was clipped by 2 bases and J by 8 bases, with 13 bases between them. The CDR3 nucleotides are TGTGCTAGTGGTTTGATAACGTACGACTATGAGCAGTTCTTC. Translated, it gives CASGLITYDYEQFF.

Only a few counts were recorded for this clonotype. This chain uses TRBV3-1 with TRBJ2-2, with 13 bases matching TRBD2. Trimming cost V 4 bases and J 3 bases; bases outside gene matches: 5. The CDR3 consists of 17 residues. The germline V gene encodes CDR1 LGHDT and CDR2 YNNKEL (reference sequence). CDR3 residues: CASSLPGLAGDTGELFF. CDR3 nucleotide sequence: TGTGCCAGCAGCCTCCCAGGACTAGCGGGGGACACCGGGGAGCTGTTTTTT. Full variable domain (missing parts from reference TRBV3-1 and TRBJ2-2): DTAVSQTPKYLVTQMGNDKSIKCEQNLGHDTMYWYKQDSKKFLKIMFSYNNKELIINETVPNRFSPKSPDKAHLNLHINSLELGDSAVYFCASSLPGLAGDTGELFFGEGSRLTVL.

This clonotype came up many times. CDR3 in amino acids: CASSSPSGLAGGRKKYEQYF. CDR3 bases: TGTGCCAGCAGCTCCCCATCGGGACTAGCGGGAGGGCGGAAAAAGTACGAGCAGTACTTC. The chain combines TRBV7-2 with TRBJ2-7; 16 nucleotides match TRBD2. The germline V gene encodes CDR1 SGHTA and CDR2 FQGNSA. This CDR3 has 20 amino acids. J gave up 4 bases and V 4 bases, and 16 bases lay outside the gene matches.